The 13 T cell receptor beta chains below come from one sample, sequenced in a study of cytomegalovirus exposure and HLA in healthy donors. Only in-frame clones appear in the TCRdb table, and some are missing; sequencing was by immunoSEQ multiplex PCR. The sample holds 150,000 to 200,000 clones; around 84% are singletons and the top ten take about a sixth. The source material was PBMCs. The origin of the receptors is a man younger than 35 in good health and CMV-seropositive.

The chain joins TRBV2 to TRBJ2-7; 7 nucleotides line up with TRBD1. The CDR3 contains 14 residues. Germline assignment: CDR1 SNHLY and CDR2 FYNNEI. With 6 bases clipped from V and 8 bases from J, the junction kept 13 bases outside the gene matches. The CDR3 is CASSAGTDATKQYF. The CDR3 DNA reads as TGTGCCAGCAGCGCCGGGACAGATGCTACGAAGCAGTACTTC.

The rearrangement links TRBV11-2 to TRBJ2-1, with a weak D call TRBD2 (6 bases). V lost 0 bases and J 7 bases, leaving 13 bases between the germline ends. Germline V CDR1 and CDR2: SGHAT, FQNNGV. The CDR3 loop spans 15 amino acids. CDR3 DNA sequence: TGTGCCAGCAGCTTAGAGTTTGGGGAGGTAAATGAGCAGTTCTTC. Protein sequence: CASSLEFGEVNEQFF.

With regard to this clone: A much larger clone differs by one base, so this may be a read error. The CDR3 reads CASSFDRGTEAFF. Here the CDR3 DNA reads TGTGCCAGCAGCTTCGACAGGGGCACTGAAGCTTTCTTT. The rearrangement uses TRBV7-9 and TRBJ1-1, with 8 bases aligning to TRBD1. Germline CDR1 is SEHNR and CDR2 is FQNEAQ (reference sequence). This CDR3 region has 13 residues. V trimming: 3 bases; J trimming: 4 bases; junction bases outside the gene matches: 1.

The chain uses TRBV30 and TRBJ1-4; 9 nucleotides match TRBD1. Germline V gene sequence: CDR1 GTSNPN, CDR2 SVGIG (reference sequence). V dropped 7 bases and J dropped 8; count of bases not matched to a gene: 8. The CDR3 sequence is 13 residues long. Written as DNA, the CDR3 is TGTGCCTCCGCGGACAGGGGAAGAGAAAAACTGTTTTTT. This translates into CASADRGREKLFF.

This chain connects TRBV4-1 to TRBJ1-1; possibly TRBD1 for D (5 bases). CDR1 and CDR2 (germline): MGHRA, YSYEKL. The CDR3 length is 15 residues. V lost 3 bases and J lost 0, with 11 bases in between. In DNA, the CDR3 is TGCGCCAGCAGCCAGTCGGACATCATGAACACTGAAGCTTTCTTT. This codes for CASSQSDIMNTEAFF.

This chain links TRBV5-1 with TRBJ1-3; D is possibly TRBD1 (5 bases). V dropped 4 bases and J dropped 0 bases, with 8 bases sitting between them. The CDR3 runs 14 residues. Germline CDR1 and CDR2: SGHRS and YFSETQ. The CDR3 protein is CASSERGSGNTIYF. The CDR3 coding sequence is TGCGCCAGCAGCGAAAGGGGCTCTGGAAACACCATATATTTT.

The V gene is TRBV28, the J gene TRBJ2-7, with D possibly matching TRBD2 (6 bases). Per germline, CDR1 MDHEN and CDR2 SYDVKM. V lost 3 bases and J 0 bases, leaving 9 bases between the germline ends. The CDR3 extends over 14 amino acids. The CDR3 coding sequence is TGTGCCAGCAGTTTCGGGACTTCCTCCTACGAGCAGTACTTC. Protein product: CASSFGTSSYEQYF.

The gene calls are TRBV27 and TRBJ2-7; 9 bases agree with TRBD1. The germline V gene has CDR1 MNHEY and CDR2 SMNVEV (reference sequence). V dropped 2 bases and J dropped 9; count of bases not matched to a gene: 8. This CDR3 contains 14 residues. DNA for the CDR3: TGTGCCAGCAGTTTAAGGACAGGGGACGCGGGGCAGTACTTC. Protein: CASSLRTGDAGQYF.

This sequence joins TRBV6-5 and TRBJ2-1; D gene ambiguous. V lost 11 bases to trimming and J lost 2 bases, with 13 bases between them. The CDR3 is 13 amino acids. The germline gives CDR1 MNHEY, CDR2 SVGAGI. DNA of the CDR3: TGTGCCTGCGGCGTGAATCCCTACAATGAGCAGTTCTTC. Its translation is CACGVNPYNEQFF.

The chain carries TRBV5-4 and TRBJ2-1, with TRBD2 identical over 8 bases. The germline gives CDR1 SGHNT, CDR2 YYREEE (reference sequence). This CDR3 has 14 residues. With V trimmed by 2 bases and J by 8 bases, 6 bases remained unmatched. The CDR3 DNA follows: TGTGCCAGCAGCTTAGGAGCGGGAGTAGATGAGCAGTTCTTC. Translation gives CASSLGAGVDEQFF. The full variable domain, with the rest looked up from reference TRBV5-4 and TRBJ2-1, is ETGVTQSPTHLIKTRGQQVTLRCSSQSGHNTVSWYQQALGQGPQFIFQYYREEENGRGNFPPRFSGLQFPNYSSELNVNALELDDSALYLCASSLGAGVDEQFFGPGTRLTVL.

The rearrangement uses TRBV28 and TRBJ1-5, with 8 bases fitting TRBD1. CDR1 and CDR2 (germline): MDHEN, SYDVKM. The J segment lost 6 bases and the V segment lost 6 bases, leaving 7 bases of the junction unmatched. The CDR3 spans 14 residues. The CDR3 DNA is TGTGCCAGCAGGCGGACAGGGCTAGGTCAGCCCCAGCATTTT. Its protein is CASRRTGLGQPQHF.

This clone appeared a few times. The V call is TRBV19, the J call TRBJ2-1, with D perhaps matching TRBD2 (6 bases). Trimming pared 3 bases from V and 3 bases from J, leaving 6 bases between. From germline, CDR1 is LNHDA and CDR2 SQIVND (reference sequence). CDR3 size: 13 residues. The CDR3 coding sequence is TGTGCCAGTAGTATGGGGGGCTACAATGAGCAGTTCTTC. Translating it yields CASSMGGYNEQFF. Based on the CDR3 plus reference TRBV19 and TRBJ2-1, the full variable domain is DGGITQSPKYLFRKEGQNVTLSCEQNLNHDAMYWYRQDPGQGLRLIYYSQIVNDFQKGDIAEGYSVSREKKESFPLTVTSAQKNPTAFYLCASSMGGYNEQFFGPGTRLTVL.

The chain couples TRBV5-1 to TRBJ1-1; D is possibly TRBD1 (5 bases). V gave up 0 bases and J gave up 1 base, with 13 bases separating them. CDR1 SGHRS and CDR2 YFSETQ come from the germline V gene. This CDR3 has 16 residues. The CDR3 nucleotides are TGCGCCAGCAGCTTGGGGGTTCGGACACCGAACACTGAAGCTTTCTTT. Amino acids: CASSLGVRTPNTEAFF.